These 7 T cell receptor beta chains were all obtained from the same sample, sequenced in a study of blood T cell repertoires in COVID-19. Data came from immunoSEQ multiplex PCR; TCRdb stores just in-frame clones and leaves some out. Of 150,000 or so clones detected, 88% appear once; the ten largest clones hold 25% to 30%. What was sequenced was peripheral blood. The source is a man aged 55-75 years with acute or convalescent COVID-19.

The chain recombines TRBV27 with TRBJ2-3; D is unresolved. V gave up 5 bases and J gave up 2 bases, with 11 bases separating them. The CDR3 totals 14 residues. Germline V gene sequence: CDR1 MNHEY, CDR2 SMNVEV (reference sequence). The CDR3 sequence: CASSPNPPTDTQYF. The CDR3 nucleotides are TGTGCCAGCAGTCCCAATCCCCCCACAGATACGCAGTATTTT.

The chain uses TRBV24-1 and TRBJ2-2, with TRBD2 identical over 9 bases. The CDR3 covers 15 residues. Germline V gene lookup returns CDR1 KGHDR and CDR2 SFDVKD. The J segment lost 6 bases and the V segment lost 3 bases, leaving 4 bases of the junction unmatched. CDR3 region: CATSDAGGDAGELFF. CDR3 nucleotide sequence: TGTGCCACCAGTGATGCGGGAGGGGATGCCGGGGAGCTGTTTTTT.

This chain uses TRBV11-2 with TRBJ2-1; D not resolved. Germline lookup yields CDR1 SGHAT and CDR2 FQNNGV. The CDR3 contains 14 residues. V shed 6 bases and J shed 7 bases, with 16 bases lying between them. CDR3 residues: CASSPGSWVNEQFF. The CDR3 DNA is TGTGCCAGCAGTCCCGGGTCCTGGGTAAATGAGCAGTTCTTC.

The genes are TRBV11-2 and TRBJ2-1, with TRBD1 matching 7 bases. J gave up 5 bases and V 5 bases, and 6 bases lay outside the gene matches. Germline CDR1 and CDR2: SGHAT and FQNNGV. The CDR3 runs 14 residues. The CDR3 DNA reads TGTGCCAGCAGCCGAGGACAGGTTAACAATGAGCAGTTCTTC. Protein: CASSRGQVNNEQFF.

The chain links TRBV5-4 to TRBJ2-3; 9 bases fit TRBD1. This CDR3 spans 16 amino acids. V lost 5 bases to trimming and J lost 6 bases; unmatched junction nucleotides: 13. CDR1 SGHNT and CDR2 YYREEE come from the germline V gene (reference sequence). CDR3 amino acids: CASRPRTGEVGDTQYF. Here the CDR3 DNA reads TGTGCCAGCAGACCAAGGACAGGGGAAGTTGGGGATACGCAGTATTTT.

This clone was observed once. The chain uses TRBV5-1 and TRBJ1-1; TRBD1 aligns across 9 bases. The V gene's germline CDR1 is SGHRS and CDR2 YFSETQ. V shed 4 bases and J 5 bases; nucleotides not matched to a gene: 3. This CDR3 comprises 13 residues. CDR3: CASSQGTGTEAFF. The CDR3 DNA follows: TGCGCCAGCAGCCAAGGGACAGGGACTGAAGCTTTCTTT.

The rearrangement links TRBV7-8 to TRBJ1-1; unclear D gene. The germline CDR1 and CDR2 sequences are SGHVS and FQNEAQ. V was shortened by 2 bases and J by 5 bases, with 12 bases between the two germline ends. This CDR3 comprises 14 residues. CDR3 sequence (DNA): TGTGCCAGCAGCTTAAAGGTGGGCAAGACTGAAGCTTTCTTT. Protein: CASSLKVGKTEAFF.